This TCR beta chain was recorded in a study of blood T cells in healthy people across ages. Notes on the study in general: Bulk PBMC profiling left naive and antigen-experienced comparisons inconclusive. Measured against age, TCR beta diversity per million T cells decreased in a roughly linear manner. With naive T cell percentage, TCR beta diversity showed a strong correlation.

Through a sample-barcoded 5' primer and a J-beta primer mix, a second PCR was run for roughly 6 to 12 cycles. All cDNA molecules were each tagged by a template-switch adaptor with 12 random nucleotides. Each CDR3 protein gets one entry after TCRdb re-called the 5' RACE reads with MiXCR. The data contain about 1.7 million distinct CDR3 sequences, 28% of them singletons. Germline CDR1 MNHEY, CDR2 SVGAGI. V was cut by 2 bases and J by 9 bases, with 14 bases left in between. There are 15 residues in the CDR3. Remarks on this clonotype: Its antigen is currently unknown.

This clonotype was obtained from a woman between 25 and 40 years old in good health. Sequencing was done on a sample of blood. The chain couples TRBV6-5 to TRBJ1-6; unclear D gene. The CDR3 coding sequence is TGTGCCAGCAGTTACATGGGCAGCGAGGCTTCACCCCTCCACTTT. Protein sequence: CASSYMGSEASPLHF.